This TCR beta chain was captured by sequencing in a study of blood T cells in healthy people across ages. Sample-barcoded 5' priming and a J-beta primer mix drove a second PCR of 7 to 11 cycles. Every individual sample yielded 3 million or more paired-end reads (each containing CDR3). TCRdb recomputed calls from the 5' RACE reads with MiXCR, one row per CDR3 protein. Of hundreds of thousands of distinct CDR3 sequences in the sample, roughly 30% were seen once. Broader study findings: No conclusive comparison of naive versus antigen-experienced cells was possible with unsorted PBMCs.

CDR3 length: 17 amino acids. V was trimmed by 2 bases and J by 1 base, leaving 16 bases between them. Per germline, CDR1 SGHVS and CDR2 FQNEAQ. This clonotype was observed at least ten times. No antigen is known for it. The sequence came from a woman older than 75 in good health. The chain joins TRBV7-8 to TRBJ2-3; D remains ambiguous. Material for sequencing was blood. The CDR3 DNA sequence: TGTGCCAGCAGCTTATCCCCAGGACGGATACGCACAGATACGCAGTATTTT. It encodes CASSLSPGRIRTDTQYF.